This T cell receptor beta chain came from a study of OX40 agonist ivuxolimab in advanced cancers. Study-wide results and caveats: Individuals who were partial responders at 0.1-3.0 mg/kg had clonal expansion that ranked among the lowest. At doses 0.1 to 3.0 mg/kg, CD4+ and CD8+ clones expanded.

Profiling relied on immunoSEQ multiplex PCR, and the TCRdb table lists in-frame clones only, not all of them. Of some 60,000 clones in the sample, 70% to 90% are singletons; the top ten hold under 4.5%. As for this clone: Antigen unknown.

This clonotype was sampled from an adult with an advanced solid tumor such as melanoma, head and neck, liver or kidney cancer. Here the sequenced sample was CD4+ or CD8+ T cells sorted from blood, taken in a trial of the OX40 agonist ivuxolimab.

The CDR3 spells CASSLGQGRPNTEAFF. The CDR3 bases are TGTGCCAGCAGCTTGGGACAGGGAAGGCCTAACACTGAAGCTTTCTTT. The J gene is TRBJ1-1, the V gene TRBV5-4; 7 nucleotides agree with TRBD1. V gave up 0 bases and J gave up 2 bases; unmatched junction bases: 7. CDR1 and CDR2 from the germline V gene are SGHNT and YYREEE (reference sequence). The CDR3 length is 16 residues. The complete variable domain, with remaining parts taken from reference TRBV5-4 and TRBJ1-1, reads ETGVTQSPTHLIKTRGQQVTLRCSSQSGHNTVSWYQQALGQGPQFIFQYYREEENGRGNFPPRFSGLQFPNYSSELNVNALELDDSALYLCASSLGQGRPNTEAFFGQGTRLTVV.